The clone carrying this T cell receptor (beta chain) showed up many times. What it binds is unknown. These data come from a study of T cell repertoires in cytomegalovirus infection. Across the whole study: A matching HLA type, together with CMV infection, was signaled by public TCR beta signatures. Study-wide results and caveats: The cumulative frequency of public TCR beta families identified carriers of CMV plus the relevant HLA. CMV-specific TCR beta clonotypes restricted by HLA-C were the ones dominating the ex vivo response.

One entry per CDR3 protein, called by TCRdb with MiXCR from the reads. This repertoire shows 490,000 or so distinct CDR3 sequences, about 10% found once; its top ten account for about 9.4%. Per the germline V gene, CDR1 is SGHVT and CDR2 is SQSDAQ. This CDR3 has 16 residues. The V and J ends lost 5 bases and 2 bases respectively, with 19 bases between them. V and J are TRBV7-4 and TRBJ2-7; tentatively, D is TRBD1 (6 bases). Source material: PBMCs. The receptor's source is a human donor in good health (CMV status not recorded). Some clones in this sample may be carry-over from other donors' samples. The CDR3 sequence: CASSPLRTESTYEQYF. In DNA, the CDR3 is TGTGCCAGCAGCCCGTTAAGGACAGAGAGTACCTACGAGCAGTACTTC.